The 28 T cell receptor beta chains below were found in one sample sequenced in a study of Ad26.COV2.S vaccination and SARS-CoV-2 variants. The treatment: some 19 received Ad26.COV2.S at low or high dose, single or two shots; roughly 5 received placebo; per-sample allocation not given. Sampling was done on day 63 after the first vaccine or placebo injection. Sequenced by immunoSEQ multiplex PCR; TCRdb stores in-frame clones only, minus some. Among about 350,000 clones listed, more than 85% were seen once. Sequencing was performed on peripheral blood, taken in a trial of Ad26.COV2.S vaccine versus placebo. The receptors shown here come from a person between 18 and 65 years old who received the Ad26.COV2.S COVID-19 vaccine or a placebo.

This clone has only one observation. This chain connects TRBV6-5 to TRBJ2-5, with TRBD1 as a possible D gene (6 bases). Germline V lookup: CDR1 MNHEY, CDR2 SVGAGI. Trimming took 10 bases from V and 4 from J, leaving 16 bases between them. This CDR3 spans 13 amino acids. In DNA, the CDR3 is TGTGCCACCGGACAGATCCTCGGAGAGACCCAGTACTTC. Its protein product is CATGQILGETQYF.

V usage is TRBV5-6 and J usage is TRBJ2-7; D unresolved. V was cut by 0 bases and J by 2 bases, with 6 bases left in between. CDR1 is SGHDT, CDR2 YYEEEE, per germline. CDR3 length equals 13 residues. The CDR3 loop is CASSLVSPYEQYF. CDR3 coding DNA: TGTGCCAGCAGCTTGGTATCGCCCTACGAGCAGTACTTC.

In DNA, the CDR3 is TGTGCCAGTAGTACGCGACAGGGAATGACCTACGAGCAGTACTTC. Its translation is CASSTRQGMTYEQYF. This chain connects TRBV19 to TRBJ2-7; 7 nucleotides match TRBD1. From germline, CDR1 is LNHDA and CDR2 SQIVND (reference sequence). Germline trimming cut 4 bases from V and 2 bases from J; bases unmatched to any gene: 8. The CDR3 is made up of 15 amino acids. Using reference TRBV19 and TRBJ2-7 for the parts outside the CDR3, the full variable domain is DGGITQSPKYLFRKEGQNVTLSCEQNLNHDAMYWYRQDPGQGLRLIYYSQIVNDFQKGDIAEGYSVSREKKESFPLTVTSAQKNPTAFYLCASSTRQGMTYEQYFGPGTRLTVT.

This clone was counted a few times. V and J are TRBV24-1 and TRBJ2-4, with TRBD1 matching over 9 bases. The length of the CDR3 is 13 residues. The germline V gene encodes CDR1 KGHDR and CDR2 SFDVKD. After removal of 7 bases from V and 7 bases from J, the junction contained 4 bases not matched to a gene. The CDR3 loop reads CATSTGQGNIQYF. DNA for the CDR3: TGTGCCACCAGCACAGGACAGGGGAACATTCAGTACTTC.

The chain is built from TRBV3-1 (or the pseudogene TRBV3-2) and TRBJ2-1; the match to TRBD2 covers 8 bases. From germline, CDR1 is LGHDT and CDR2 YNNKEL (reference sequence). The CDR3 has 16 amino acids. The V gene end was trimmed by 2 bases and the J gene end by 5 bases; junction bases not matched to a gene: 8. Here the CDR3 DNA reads TGTGCCAGCAGCCAAAGAAGCGGGAGCGTTAACAATGAGCAGTTCTTC. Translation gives CASSQRSGSVNNEQFF.

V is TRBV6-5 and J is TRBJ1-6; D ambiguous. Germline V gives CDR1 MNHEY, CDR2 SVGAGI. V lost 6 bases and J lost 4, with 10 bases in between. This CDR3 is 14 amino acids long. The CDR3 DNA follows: TGTGCCAGCAGAGGGCCGGCTTATAATTCACCCCTCCACTTT. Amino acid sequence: CASRGPAYNSPLHF.

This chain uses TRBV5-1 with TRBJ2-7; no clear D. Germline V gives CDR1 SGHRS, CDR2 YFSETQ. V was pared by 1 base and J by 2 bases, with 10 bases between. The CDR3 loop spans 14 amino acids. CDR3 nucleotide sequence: TGCGCCAGCAGCTTGAGGGTAGGGCCCTACGAGCAGTACTTC. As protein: CASSLRVGPYEQYF.

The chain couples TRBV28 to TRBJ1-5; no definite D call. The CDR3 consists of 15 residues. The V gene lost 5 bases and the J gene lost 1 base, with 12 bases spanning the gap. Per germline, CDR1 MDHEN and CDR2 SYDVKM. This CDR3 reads CASSLGLMSNQPQHF. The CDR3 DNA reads TGTGCCAGCAGTCTCGGACTGATGAGCAATCAGCCCCAGCATTTT.

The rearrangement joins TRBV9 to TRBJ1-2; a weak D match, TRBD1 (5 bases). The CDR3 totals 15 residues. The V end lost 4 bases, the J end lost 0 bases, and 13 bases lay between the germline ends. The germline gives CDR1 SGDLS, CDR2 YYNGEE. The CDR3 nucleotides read TGTGCCAGCAGCCCAACTACAGGAGCTAACTATGGCTACACCTTC. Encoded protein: CASSPTTGANYGYTF.

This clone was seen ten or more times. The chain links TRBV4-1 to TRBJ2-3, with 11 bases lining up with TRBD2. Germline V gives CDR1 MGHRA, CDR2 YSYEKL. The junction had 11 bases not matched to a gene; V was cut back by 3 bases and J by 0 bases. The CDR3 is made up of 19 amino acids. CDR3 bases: TGCGCCAGCAGCCATCGGGGGCTAGCGGGGGGTACTAGCACAGATACGCAGTATTTT. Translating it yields CASSHRGLAGGTSTDTQYF.

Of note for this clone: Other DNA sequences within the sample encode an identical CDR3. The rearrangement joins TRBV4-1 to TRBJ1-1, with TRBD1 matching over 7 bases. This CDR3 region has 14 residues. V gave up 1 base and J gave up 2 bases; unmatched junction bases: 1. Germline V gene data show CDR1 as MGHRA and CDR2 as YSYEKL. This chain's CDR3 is CASSQGQGNTEAFF. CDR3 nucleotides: TGCGCCAGCAGCCAAGGACAGGGAAACACTGAAGCTTTCTTT.

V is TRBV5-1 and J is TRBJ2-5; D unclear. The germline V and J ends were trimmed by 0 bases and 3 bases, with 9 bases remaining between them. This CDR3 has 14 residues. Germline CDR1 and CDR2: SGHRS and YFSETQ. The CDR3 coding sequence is TGCGCCAGCAGCTTGGGGTCAGACAAAGAGACCCAGTACTTC. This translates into CASSLGSDKETQYF.

The CDR3 loop reads CASSSSRDRASKQYF. The CDR3, as DNA: TGTGCCAGTAGTTCGAGCCGGGACAGGGCGTCCAAGCAGTACTTC. The V and J genes are TRBV19 and TRBJ2-7, with 9 bases lining up with TRBD1. V shed 5 bases, J shed 8 bases, and the junction held 13 bases outside the gene matches. The germline gives CDR1 LNHDA, CDR2 SQIVND (reference sequence). CDR3 length equals 15 residues.

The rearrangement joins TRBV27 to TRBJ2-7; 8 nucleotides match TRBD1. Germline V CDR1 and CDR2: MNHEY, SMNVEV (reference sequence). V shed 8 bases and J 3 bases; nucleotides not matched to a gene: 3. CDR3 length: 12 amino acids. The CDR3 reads CASRTGFYEQYF. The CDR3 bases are TGTGCCAGCCGGACAGGGTTCTACGAGCAGTACTTC.

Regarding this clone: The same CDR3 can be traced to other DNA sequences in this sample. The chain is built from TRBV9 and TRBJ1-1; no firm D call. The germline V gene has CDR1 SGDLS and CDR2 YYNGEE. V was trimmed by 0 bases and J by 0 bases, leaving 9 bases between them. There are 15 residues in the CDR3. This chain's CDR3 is CASSVGGSLNTEAFF. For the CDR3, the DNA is TGTGCCAGCAGCGTAGGAGGGAGTCTGAACACTGAAGCTTTCTTT.

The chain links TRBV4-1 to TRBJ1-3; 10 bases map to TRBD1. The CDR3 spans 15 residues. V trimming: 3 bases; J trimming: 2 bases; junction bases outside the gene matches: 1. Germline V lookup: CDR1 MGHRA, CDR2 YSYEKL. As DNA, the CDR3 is TGCGCCAGCAGCCAGGGACAGGGGACTGGAAACACCATATATTTT. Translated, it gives CASSQGQGTGNTIYF.

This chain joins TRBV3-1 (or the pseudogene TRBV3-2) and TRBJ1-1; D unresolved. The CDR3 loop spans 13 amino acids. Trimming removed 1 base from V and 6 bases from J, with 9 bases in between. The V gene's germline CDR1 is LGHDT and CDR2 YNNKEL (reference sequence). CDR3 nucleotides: TGTGCCAGCAGCCAAGGGGGTGGTGCTGAAGCTTTCTTT. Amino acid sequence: CASSQGGGAEAFF.

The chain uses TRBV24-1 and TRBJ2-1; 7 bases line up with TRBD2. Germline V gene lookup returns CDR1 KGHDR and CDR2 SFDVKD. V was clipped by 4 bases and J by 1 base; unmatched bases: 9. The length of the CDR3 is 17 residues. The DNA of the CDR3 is TGTGCCACCAGTGACAGCTCGGGGGGAAAATCCTACAATGAGCAGTTCTTC. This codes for CATSDSSGGKSYNEQFF.

In nucleotides, the CDR3 is TGTGCCAGCAGCTTACTGGCGGGTCACGGCTACACCTTC. Translating it yields CASSLLAGHGYTF. The rearrangement uses TRBV7-2 and TRBJ1-2; D is unresolved. Germline-derived CDR1 and CDR2 are SGHTA and FQGNSA. V was pared by 2 bases and J by 8 bases, with 12 bases between. The CDR3 is 13 residues long.

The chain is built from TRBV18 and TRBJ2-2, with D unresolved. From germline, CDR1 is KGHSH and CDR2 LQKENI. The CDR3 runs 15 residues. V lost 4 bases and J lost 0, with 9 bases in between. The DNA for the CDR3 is TGTGCCAGCTCACTAATGGCCGCGAACACCGGGGAGCTGTTTTTT. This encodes CASSLMAANTGELFF. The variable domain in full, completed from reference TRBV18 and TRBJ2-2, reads NAGVMQNPRHLVRRRGQEARLRCSPMKGHSHVYWYRQLPEEGLKFMVYLQKENIIDESGMPKERFSAEFPKEGPSILRIQQVVRGDSAAYFCASSLMAANTGELFFGEGSRLTVL.

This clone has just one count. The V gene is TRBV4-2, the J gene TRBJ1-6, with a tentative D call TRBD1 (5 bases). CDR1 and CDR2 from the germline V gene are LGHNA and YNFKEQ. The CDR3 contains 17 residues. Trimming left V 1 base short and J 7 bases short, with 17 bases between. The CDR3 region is CASSQGPAERDNSPLHF. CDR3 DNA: TGTGCCAGCAGCCAAGGGCCAGCCGAACGGGACAATTCACCCCTCCACTTT.

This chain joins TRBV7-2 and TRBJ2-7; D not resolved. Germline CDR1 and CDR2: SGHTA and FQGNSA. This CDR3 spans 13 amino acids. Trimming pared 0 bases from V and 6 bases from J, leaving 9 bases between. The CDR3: CASSLARVPEQYF. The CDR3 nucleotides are TGTGCCAGCAGCTTAGCCCGGGTCCCCGAGCAGTACTTC.

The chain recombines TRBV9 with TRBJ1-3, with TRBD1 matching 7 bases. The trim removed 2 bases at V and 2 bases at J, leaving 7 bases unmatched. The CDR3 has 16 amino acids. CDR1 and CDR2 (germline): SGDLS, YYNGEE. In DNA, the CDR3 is TGTGCCAGCAGCGTCTCCGGGACAGCAACTGGAAACACCATATATTTT. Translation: CASSVSGTATGNTIYF. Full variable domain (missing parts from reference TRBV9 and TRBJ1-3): DSGVTQTPKHLITATGQRVTLRCSPRSGDLSVYWYQQSLDQGLQFLIQYYNGEERAKGNILERFSAQQFPDLHSELNLSSLELGDSALYFCASSVSGTATGNTIYFGEGSWLTVV.

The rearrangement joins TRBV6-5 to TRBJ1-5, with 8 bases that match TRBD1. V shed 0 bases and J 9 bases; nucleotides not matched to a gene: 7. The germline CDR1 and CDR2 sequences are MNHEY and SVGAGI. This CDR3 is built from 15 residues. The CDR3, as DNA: TGTGCCAGCAGTTACTCGAGGGACAGGTTTTCGCCCCAGCATTTT. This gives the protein CASSYSRDRFSPQHF.

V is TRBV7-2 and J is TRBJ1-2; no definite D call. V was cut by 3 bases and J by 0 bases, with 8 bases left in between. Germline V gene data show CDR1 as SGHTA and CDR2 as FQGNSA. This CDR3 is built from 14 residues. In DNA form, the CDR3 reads TGTGCCAGCAGCTTCGTCCCGGCTAACTATGGCTACACCTTC. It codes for CASSFVPANYGYTF.

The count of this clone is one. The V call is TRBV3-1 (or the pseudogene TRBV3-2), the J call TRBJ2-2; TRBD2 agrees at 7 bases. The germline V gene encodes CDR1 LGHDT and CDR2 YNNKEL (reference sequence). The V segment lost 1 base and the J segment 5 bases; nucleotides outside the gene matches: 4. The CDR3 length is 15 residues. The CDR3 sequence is CASSQGTRRTGELFF. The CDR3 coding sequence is TGTGCCAGCAGCCAAGGGACTAGGAGAACCGGGGAGCTGTTTTTT.

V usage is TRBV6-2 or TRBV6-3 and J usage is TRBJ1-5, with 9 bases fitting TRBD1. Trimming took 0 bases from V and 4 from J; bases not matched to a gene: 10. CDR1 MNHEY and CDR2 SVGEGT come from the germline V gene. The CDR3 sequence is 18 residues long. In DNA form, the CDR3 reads TGTGCCAGCAGTTACTCGATCCGCCGGGACAGGGCTAATCAGCCCCAGCATTTT. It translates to CASSYSIRRDRANQPQHF.

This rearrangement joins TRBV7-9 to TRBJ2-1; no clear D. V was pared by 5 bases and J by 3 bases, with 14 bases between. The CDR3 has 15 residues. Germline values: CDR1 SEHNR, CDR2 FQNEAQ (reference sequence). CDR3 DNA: TGTGCCAGCAGCCAAAGAAGGTCCTTCTACAATGAGCAGTTCTTC. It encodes CASSQRRSFYNEQFF.